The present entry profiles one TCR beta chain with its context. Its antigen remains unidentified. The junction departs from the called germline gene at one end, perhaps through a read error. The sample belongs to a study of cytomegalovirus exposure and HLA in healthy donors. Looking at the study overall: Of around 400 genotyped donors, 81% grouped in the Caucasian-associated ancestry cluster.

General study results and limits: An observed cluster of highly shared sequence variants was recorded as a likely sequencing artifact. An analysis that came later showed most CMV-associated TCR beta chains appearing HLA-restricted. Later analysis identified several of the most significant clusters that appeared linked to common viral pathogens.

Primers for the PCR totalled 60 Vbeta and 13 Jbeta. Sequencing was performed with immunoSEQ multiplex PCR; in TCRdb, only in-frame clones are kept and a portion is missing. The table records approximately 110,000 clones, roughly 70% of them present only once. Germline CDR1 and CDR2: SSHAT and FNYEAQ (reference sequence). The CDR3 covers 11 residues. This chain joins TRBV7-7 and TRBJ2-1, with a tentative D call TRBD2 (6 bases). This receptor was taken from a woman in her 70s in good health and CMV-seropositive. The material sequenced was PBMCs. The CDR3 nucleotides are TGTGCTAGCAGCTCGGGGGTTGAGCAGTTCTTC. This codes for CASSSGVEQFF.